A single sample gave rise to the 27 T cell receptor beta chains below, sequenced in a study of graft-versus-host responses after intestinal transplantation. The antigens these receptors bind are not known. Assay used: immunoSEQ multiplex PCR; TCRdb lists only in-frame clones, some missing. The sample holds about 92,000 clones; around 86% are singletons and the top ten take approximately 17%. Specimen: unstimulated CD8+ T cells sorted from spleen or lymph node cells, collected before intestinal transplant. The receptors derive from a human donor who received an intestinal transplant.

This clone was found a few times. This chain connects TRBV5-4 to TRBJ2-5; unclear D gene. Germline V gene lookup returns CDR1 SGHNT and CDR2 YYREEE (reference sequence). V was cut by 2 bases and J by 4 bases, with 12 bases left in between. This CDR3 comprises 14 residues. In DNA form, the CDR3 reads TGTGCCAGCAGCTTAGAGGTTGTTGGAGAGACCCAGTACTTC. It encodes CASSLEVVGETQYF.

A few counts support this clone. This chain joins TRBV2 and TRBJ1-5; D remains unclear. CDR1 is SNHLY and CDR2 is FYNNEI in the germline V gene. V lost 4 bases and J lost 0, with 10 bases in between. The CDR3 consists of 15 residues. The CDR3 sequence is CASSVKIDSNQPQHF. Here the CDR3 DNA reads TGTGCCAGCAGTGTTAAAATCGATAGCAATCAGCCCCAGCATTTT.

The rearrangement links TRBV6-5 to TRBJ1-5; D is unclear. Germline V gives CDR1 MNHEY, CDR2 SVGAGI. Trimming took 0 bases from V and 4 from J, leaving 4 bases between them. This CDR3 is 13 amino acids long. The CDR3 coding sequence is TGTGCCAGCAGTTACTCGCGGAATCAGCCCCAGCATTTT. It is translated as CASSYSRNQPQHF.

This clone has a handful of counts. The rearrangement joins TRBV6-5 to TRBJ2-2; tentatively, D is TRBD2 (5 bases). Germline V gene lookup returns CDR1 MNHEY and CDR2 SVGAGI. Deletions cut 6 bases from V and 4 bases from J, with 9 bases between. This CDR3 has 13 residues. The CDR3 spells CASSQRGTGELFF. CDR3 DNA: TGTGCCAGCAGCCAACGGGGCACCGGGGAGCTGTTTTTT.

This clone was seen just once. The chain couples TRBV25-1 to TRBJ2-3; 13 nucleotides line up with TRBD2. Germline V CDR1 and CDR2: MGHDK, SYGVNS. The CDR3 is 18 residues long. The V and J ends lost 3 bases and 3 bases, in that order; junction bases with no gene match: 9. The CDR3 DNA reads as TGTGCCAGCAGTGACCTCAGACTAGCGGGAGGCCCGACAGATACGCAGTATTTT. Encoded protein: CASSDLRLAGGPTDTQYF. Full variable domain (rest looked up from reference TRBV25-1 and TRBJ2-3): EADIYQTPRYLVIGTGKKITLECSQTMGHDKMYWYQQDPGMELHLIHYSYGVNSTEKGDLSSESTVSRIRTEHFPLTLESARPSHTSQYLCASSDLRLAGGPTDTQYFGPGTRLTVL.

This clone was seen a single time. V gene TRBV13 combines with J gene TRBJ1-1; no clear D gene. In germline, CDR1 is PRHDT, CDR2 FYEKMQ (reference sequence). The V end was cut by 0 bases, the J end by 0 bases, with 5 bases between. The CDR3 runs to 14 residues. The CDR3 nucleotides are TGTGCCAGCAGCTTAGGACCCATGAACACTGAAGCTTTCTTT. Amino acid sequence: CASSLGPMNTEAFF.

The V and J genes are TRBV15 and TRBJ1-5; tentative D call: TRBD1 (5 bases). Germline assignment: CDR1 LNHNV and CDR2 YYDKDF (reference sequence). V lost 8 bases and J lost 1, with 15 bases in between. The CDR3 runs 15 residues. CDR3 sequence (DNA): TGTGCCACCTCAAGGGGTTTTGGGAGCAATCAGCCCCAGCATTTT. It yields the protein CATSRGFGSNQPQHF. The full variable domain, completed using reference TRBV15 and TRBJ1-5, is DAMVIQNPRYQVTQFGKPVTLSCSQTLNHNVMYWYQQKSSQAPKLLFHYYDKDFNNEADTPDNFQSRRPNTSFCFLDIRSPGLGDTAMYLCATSRGFGSNQPQHFGDGTRLSIL.

The chain has TRBV4-1 and TRBJ1-1; possibly TRBD1 for D (6 bases). This CDR3 region has 15 residues. The germline CDR1 and CDR2 sequences are MGHRA and YSYEKL. The V gene lost 0 bases and the J gene lost 5 bases, with 13 bases spanning the gap. CDR3 nucleotide sequence: TGCGCCAGCAGCCAAGATCAAATGGGGGCTACTGAAGCTTTCTTT. This translates into CASSQDQMGATEAFF.

This chain links TRBV5-4 with TRBJ2-1; tentatively, D is TRBD2 (6 bases). Germline assignment: CDR1 SGHNT and CDR2 YYREEE (reference sequence). Trimming pared 4 bases from V and 10 bases from J, leaving 15 bases between. The CDR3 runs 13 residues. The CDR3 is CASSPGTGGEQFF. Here the CDR3 DNA reads TGTGCCAGCAGCCCGGGGACTGGGGGGGAGCAGTTCTTC.

The rearrangement uses TRBV4-1 and TRBJ2-5, with D maybe TRBD2 (5 bases). The V end was cut by 4 bases, the J end by 7 bases, with 22 bases between. The V gene's germline CDR1 is MGHRA and CDR2 YSYEKL. The CDR3 is 16 residues long. CDR3 loop: CASSPEGLGPSGTQYF. In DNA form, the CDR3 reads TGCGCCAGCAGCCCCGAAGGACTGGGCCCCTCGGGGACCCAGTACTTC.

The rearrangement joins TRBV15 to TRBJ1-5; no definite D call. CDR3 length equals 14 residues. The germline V gene encodes CDR1 LNHNV and CDR2 YYDKDF (reference sequence). Trimming left V 5 bases short and J 6 bases short, with 14 bases between. This CDR3 is CATSRFPGGQPQHF. CDR3 sequence (DNA): TGTGCCACCAGCCGTTTCCCTGGAGGTCAGCCCCAGCATTTT.

This clone has a single count. The V gene is TRBV6-6, the J gene TRBJ2-3, with D possibly matching TRBD2 (5 bases). V was trimmed by 6 bases and J by 0 bases, leaving 10 bases between them. Germline CDR1 is MNHNY and CDR2 is SVGAGI (reference sequence). The CDR3 covers 14 residues. CDR3 sequence: CASSGLTSTDTQYF. Here the CDR3 DNA reads TGTGCCAGCAGCGGACTGACAAGCACAGATACGCAGTATTTT.

The DNA for the CDR3 is TGTGCCAGCAGCGTCTCCGGGGGTTCTAACACTGAAGCTTTCTTT. Protein sequence: CASSVSGGSNTEAFF. The V and J genes are TRBV9 and TRBJ1-1, with a possible D match to TRBD1 (5 bases). Between the trimmed V and J ends, which lost 2 bases and 2 bases, there was a span of 13 bases. The CDR3 covers 15 residues. From germline, CDR1 is SGDLS and CDR2 YYNGEE.

Only a few counts were recorded for this clone. This chain links TRBV9 with TRBJ2-5; 10 bases match TRBD1. The CDR3 is 16 amino acids. J was trimmed by 4 bases and V by 4 bases; bases with no gene match: 10. Germline V gene data show CDR1 as SGDLS and CDR2 as YYNGEE. CDR3 amino acids: CASSSRDRGVLETQYF. CDR3 bases: TGTGCCAGCAGCTCCCGGGACAGGGGAGTTTTAGAGACCCAGTACTTC.

The chain is built from TRBV4-2 and TRBJ1-1; D ambiguous. CDR1 LGHNA and CDR2 YNFKEQ come from the germline V gene. This CDR3 has 14 residues. V dropped 3 bases and J dropped 1 base, with 9 bases sitting between them. The chain's CDR3 is CASSHGWGNTEAFF. As DNA, the CDR3 is TGTGCCAGCAGCCACGGTTGGGGGAACACTGAAGCTTTCTTT.

The V call is TRBV18, the J call TRBJ2-7; 7 positions agree with TRBD2. Germline loops: CDR1 KGHSH, CDR2 LQKENI. The CDR3 has 14 residues. V trimming: 1 base; J trimming: 2 bases; junction bases outside the gene matches: 2. The CDR3 is CASSPREGPYEQYF. CDR3 DNA: TGTGCCAGCTCACCACGGGAGGGTCCCTACGAGCAGTACTTC.

V gene TRBV5-4 combines with J gene TRBJ1-1; no definite D call. The V gene's germline CDR1 is SGHNT and CDR2 YYREEE (reference sequence). V dropped 0 bases and J dropped 0 bases, with 6 bases sitting between them. This CDR3 spans 14 amino acids. CDR3 amino acids: CASSLGRLNTEAFF. CDR3 sequence (DNA): TGTGCCAGCAGCTTGGGCCGATTGAACACTGAAGCTTTCTTT.

The chain joins TRBV20-1 to TRBJ1-1; D unclear. Germline V gene lookup returns CDR1 DFQATT and CDR2 SNEGSKA (reference sequence). This CDR3 spans 11 amino acids. The V end was cut by 3 bases, the J end by 4 bases, with 6 bases between. CDR3 DNA sequence: TGCAGTGCTAGTGGCGGCACTGAAGCTTTCTTT. Protein product: CSASGGTEAFF.

V usage is TRBV10-1 and J usage is TRBJ1-1; D gene unclear. V dropped 3 bases and J dropped 5 bases, with 7 bases sitting between them. CDR1 and CDR2 from the germline V gene are WNHNN and SYGVQD (reference sequence). This CDR3 has 12 amino acids. CDR3 amino acids: CASSDSETEAFF. The CDR3 DNA follows: TGCGCCAGCAGTGATTCCGAAACTGAAGCTTTCTTT.

The chain employs TRBV7-9 and TRBJ2-2, with 10 bases aligning to TRBD1. This CDR3 has 16 amino acids. The germline V gene has CDR1 SEHNR and CDR2 FQNEAQ (reference sequence). J was trimmed by 3 bases and V by 4 bases; bases with no gene match: 5. The CDR3 nucleotides read TGTGCCAGCAGCTCGACAGGGGGCAAGGACACCGGGGAGCTGTTTTTT. This gives the protein CASSSTGGKDTGELFF.

V usage is TRBV28 and J usage is TRBJ2-5, with 8 positions matching TRBD1. The end of the DNA is better explained by TRBJ2-7, so the J call may be wrong. The CDR3 consists of 14 residues. Germline lookup yields CDR1 MDHEN and CDR2 SYDVKM. The CDR3 here is CASSPGQVVYEQYF. The CDR3 DNA reads as TGTGCCAGCAGTCCGGGACAGGTCGTCTACGAGCAGTACTTC.

The V gene is TRBV7-8, the J gene TRBJ1-1; D gene uncertain. The germline gives CDR1 SGHVS, CDR2 FQNEAQ. CDR3 length: 15 residues. Trimming removed 5 bases at V and 0 bases at J, with 13 bases between. The CDR3 reads CASSGLWAVNTEAFF. The CDR3, as DNA: TGTGCCAGCAGCGGCTTATGGGCCGTGAACACTGAAGCTTTCTTT.

The table lists this clone with a few counts. This chain links TRBV19 with TRBJ1-5, with 7 bases fitting TRBD1. Germline V lookup: CDR1 LNHDA, CDR2 SQIVND (reference sequence). The CDR3 loop spans 17 amino acids. The V and J ends lost 1 base and 1 base, in that order; junction bases with no gene match: 7. CDR3 sequence reads: CASSIGHRDSSNQPQHF. DNA of the CDR3: TGTGCCAGTAGTATAGGGCACCGGGACAGCAGCAATCAGCCCCAGCATTTT.

The chain is built from TRBV10-3 and TRBJ1-1; TRBD1 is a possible D gene (5 bases). CDR3 size: 15 residues. CDR1 is ENHRY and CDR2 is SYGVKD in the germline V gene. The germline V and J ends were trimmed by 6 bases and 0 bases, with 14 bases remaining between them. CDR3 region: CAISIGVLMNTEAFF. The CDR3 nucleotides read TGTGCCATCAGCATAGGGGTTTTAATGAACACTGAAGCTTTCTTT.

The V gene is TRBV19, the J gene TRBJ2-7, with 10 bases aligning to TRBD2. The CDR3 contains 15 residues. V lost 3 bases, J lost 3 bases, and 5 bases stayed unmatched. Germline values: CDR1 LNHDA, CDR2 SQIVND (reference sequence). As DNA, the CDR3 is TGTGCCAGTAGTATGGCTAGCGGGAGTTACTACGAGCAGTACTTC. Translation: CASSMASGSYYEQYF. Complete variable domain (other parts from reference TRBV19 and TRBJ2-7): DGGITQSPKYLFRKEGQNVTLSCEQNLNHDAMYWYRQDPGQGLRLIYYSQIVNDFQKGDIAEGYSVSREKKESFPLTVTSAQKNPTAFYLCASSMASGSYYEQYFGPGTRLTVT.

This sequence joins TRBV7-6 and TRBJ1-6; 7 bases align to TRBD1. V was pared by 4 bases and J by 9 bases, with 3 bases of the junction left unmatched. The CDR3 extends over 13 amino acids. Germline loops: CDR1 SGHVS, CDR2 FNYEAQ. The CDR3, as DNA: TGTGCCAGCAGCTCCACAGGGGTTTCACCCCTCCACTTT. Its protein is CASSSTGVSPLHF.

J is TRBJ2-1 and V is TRBV10-1; 7 bases align to TRBD2. The length of the CDR3 is 16 residues. V shed 3 bases, J shed 9 bases, and the junction held 14 bases outside the gene matches. Germline lookup yields CDR1 WNHNN and CDR2 SYGVQD (reference sequence). CDR3 DNA sequence: TGCGCCAGCAGTGACTACCCCGGGACTATGGGGGTTGAGCAGTTCTTC. This encodes CASSDYPGTMGVEQFF.